This T cell receptor beta chain was sequenced in a study of blood T cell repertoires in COVID-19. Here immunoSEQ multiplex PCR was the method, and the copy in TCRdb shows in-frame clones only, minus some. The sample carries 130,000 or so clones, roughly four fifths recorded once. The material sequenced was peripheral blood. This TCR was sampled from a woman of 80 years or more with acute or convalescent COVID-19.

DNA for the CDR3: TGCGCCAGCGGGCCCGAGAGCGGGGGCTCCTACAATGAGCAGTTCTTC. It yields the protein CASGPESGGSYNEQFF. The chain couples TRBV5-1 to TRBJ2-1, with TRBD2 matching over 8 bases. Trimming took 7 bases from V and 0 from J; bases not matched to a gene: 9. CDR3 length equals 16 residues. Germline lookup yields CDR1 SGHRS and CDR2 YFSETQ.